The clone carrying this T cell receptor (beta chain) was observed once. Its antigen is unidentified. TCRdb keeps only in-frame clones here, not all; method: immunoSEQ multiplex PCR. The sample has approximately 200,000 clones, about 90% seen once; the top ten hold approximately 8%. V was cut by 0 bases and J by 4 bases, with 10 bases left in between. Germline lookup yields CDR1 SGHRS and CDR2 YFSETQ. The CDR3 is 15 amino acids. The sample comes from a study of T cell responses to AZD1222 COVID-19 vaccine. Findings and caveats of the study: Females made up more of the donors, who were largely white British, and clonal diversity may have come out too low. Only a handful of people who got AZD1222 tested seropositive at baseline. Targeting of unmutated variant regions was reportedly seen in nearly half of spike-specific TCRs.

The chain links TRBV5-1 to TRBJ1-4, with D perhaps matching TRBD1 (6 bases). The source was peripheral blood, collected on day 0 of AZD1222 vaccination. The clonotype originates from an adult in good health. DNA of the CDR3: TGCGCCAGCAGCTTGGGGGGGCGAGATAATGAAAAACTGTTTTTT. This codes for CASSLGGRDNEKLFF.